This TCR beta chain was observed in a study of T-cell reconstitution after alpha-beta-depleted transplantation in children. V dropped 5 bases and J dropped 1 base, with 9 bases sitting between them. Germline V CDR1 and CDR2: SGDLS, YYNGEE. This CDR3 contains 13 residues. Findings and caveats of the study: One year after transplant, T-cell counts and diversity came mostly from newly produced T cells. The origin of high day-60 TCRbeta diversity in some patients lay in surviving recipient T cells and thymic progenitors.

In its sample, this clonotype was seen many times. Its antigen remains unidentified. Preparation of the TCRbeta library was carried out with unique molecular identifiers. TCRdb called the PCR reads again in MiXCR, with one record for every CDR3 protein. This sample has over 150,000 distinct CDR3 sequences, with roughly 6.6% found just once. Sequenced material: PBMCs, taken before TCRalphabeta/CD19-depleted stem cell transplant. This sequence joins TRBV9 and TRBJ1-1; D is uncertain. The sequence was obtained from a boy between 2 and 10 years old with acute lymphoblastic leukemia, due to receive a stem cell transplant. CDR3 region: CASRPRTNTEAFF. The CDR3 bases are TGTGCCAGCAGACCTAGAACGAACACTGAAGCTTTCTTT. Based on the CDR3 plus reference TRBV9 and TRBJ1-1, the full variable domain is DSGVTQTPKHLITATGQRVTLRCSPRSGDLSVYWYQQSLDQGLQFLIQYYNGEERAKGNILERFSAQQFPDLHSELNLSSLELGDSALYFCASRPRTNTEAFFGQGTRLTVV.